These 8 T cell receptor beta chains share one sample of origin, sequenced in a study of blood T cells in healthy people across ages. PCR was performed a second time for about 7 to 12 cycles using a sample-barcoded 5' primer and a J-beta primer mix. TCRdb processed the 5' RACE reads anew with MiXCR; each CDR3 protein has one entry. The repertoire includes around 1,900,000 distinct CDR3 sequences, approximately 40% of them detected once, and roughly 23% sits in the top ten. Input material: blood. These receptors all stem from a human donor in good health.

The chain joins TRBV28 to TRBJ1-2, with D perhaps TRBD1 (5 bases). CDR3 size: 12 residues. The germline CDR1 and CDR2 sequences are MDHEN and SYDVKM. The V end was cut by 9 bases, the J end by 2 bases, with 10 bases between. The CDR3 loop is CASKPGNYGYTF. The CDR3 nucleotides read TGTGCCAGTAAGCCAGGGAACTATGGCTACACCTTC.

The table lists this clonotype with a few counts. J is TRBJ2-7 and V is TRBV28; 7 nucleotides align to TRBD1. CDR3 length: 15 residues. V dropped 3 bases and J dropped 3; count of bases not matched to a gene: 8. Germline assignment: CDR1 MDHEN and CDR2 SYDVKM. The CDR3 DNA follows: TGTGCCAGCAGTTTTGAGGGGGCGAATTTCTACGAGCAGTACTTC. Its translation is CASSFEGANFYEQYF.

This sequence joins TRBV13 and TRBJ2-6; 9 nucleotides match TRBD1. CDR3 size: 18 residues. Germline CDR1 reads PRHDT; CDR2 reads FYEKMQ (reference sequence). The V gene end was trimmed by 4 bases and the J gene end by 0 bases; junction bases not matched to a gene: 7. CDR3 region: CASSSWGTGSSGANVLTF. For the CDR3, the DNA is TGTGCCAGCAGCTCATGGGGGACAGGGAGCTCTGGGGCCAACGTCCTGACTTTC.

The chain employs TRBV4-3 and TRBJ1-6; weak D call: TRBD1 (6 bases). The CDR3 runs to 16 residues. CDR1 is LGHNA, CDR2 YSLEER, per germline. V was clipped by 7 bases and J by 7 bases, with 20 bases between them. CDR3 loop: CASTLKTPGANSPLHF. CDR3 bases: TGCGCCAGCACCCTAAAGACGCCAGGGGCGAATTCACCCCTCCACTTT.

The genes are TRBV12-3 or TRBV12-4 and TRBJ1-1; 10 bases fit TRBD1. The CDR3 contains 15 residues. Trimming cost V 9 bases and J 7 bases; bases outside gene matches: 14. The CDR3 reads CASSSLPGQGIEAFF. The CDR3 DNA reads TGTGCCAGTTCCTCCCTTCCGGGACAGGGGATTGAAGCTTTCTTT.

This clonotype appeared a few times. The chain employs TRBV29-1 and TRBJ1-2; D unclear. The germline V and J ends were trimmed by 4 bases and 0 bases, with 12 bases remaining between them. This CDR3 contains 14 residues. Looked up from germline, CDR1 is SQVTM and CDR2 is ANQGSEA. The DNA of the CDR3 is TGCAGCGTTGGCGGGTACTATACTAACTATGGCTACACCTTC. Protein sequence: CSVGGYYTNYGYTF.

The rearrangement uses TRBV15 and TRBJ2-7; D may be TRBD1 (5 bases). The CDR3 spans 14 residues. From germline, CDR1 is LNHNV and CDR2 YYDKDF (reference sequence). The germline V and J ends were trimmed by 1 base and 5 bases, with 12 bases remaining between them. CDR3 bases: TGTGCCACCAGCAGAGTCCGGACATCTGACGAGCAGTACTTC. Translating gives CATSRVRTSDEQYF.

Written as DNA, the CDR3 is TGTGCCAGCAGTCATCACAGGGGAAGGGTCTCTGGGGCCAACGTCCTGACTTTC. It is translated as CASSHHRGRVSGANVLTF. The genes are TRBV12-3 or TRBV12-4 and TRBJ2-6; TRBD1 matches at 7 bases. V shed 5 bases and J 0 bases; nucleotides not matched to a gene: 10. The CDR3 spans 18 residues.